The 27 T cell receptor beta chains presented below share a single source sample, sequenced in a study of T cell responses to AZD1222 COVID-19 vaccine. The assay was immunoSEQ multiplex PCR, and TCRdb's table has in-frame clones only and misses some. The repertoire holds about 64,000 clones, 75% to 85% seen once, with around 15% in the top ten. This sample comprised peripheral blood, obtained 28 days after the second AZD1222 dose. The receptors were sampled from an adult who received the AZD1222 COVID-19 vaccine.

This clone was found a few times. V gene TRBV7-9 combines with J gene TRBJ2-5; unclear D gene. The CDR3 contains 14 residues. The germline V gene has CDR1 SEHNR and CDR2 FQNEAQ (reference sequence). V shed 5 bases and J shed 5 bases, with 15 bases lying between them. CDR3 nucleotide sequence: TGTGCCAGCAGCGCCGGACGGTCCGGGGAGACCCAGTACTTC. It specifies CASSAGRSGETQYF.

This chain uses TRBV5-1 with TRBJ2-2, with D perhaps matching TRBD2 (5 bases). In germline, CDR1 is SGHRS, CDR2 YFSETQ. The CDR3 is made up of 17 amino acids. Between the trimmed V and J ends, which lost 0 bases and 3 bases, there was a span of 15 bases. Here the CDR3 reads CASSLVFASPDTGELFF. CDR3 DNA: TGCGCCAGCAGCTTGGTTTTTGCTAGCCCGGACACCGGGGAGCTGTTTTTT.

The chain links TRBV7-2 to TRBJ2-7; D might be TRBD2 (5 bases). Looked up from germline, CDR1 is SGHTA and CDR2 is FQGNSA. This CDR3 comprises 16 residues. V was shortened by 7 bases and J by 0 bases, with 19 bases between the two germline ends. Written as DNA, the CDR3 is TGTGCCAGCATCCCAACCGCGGGTTTCCGCTCCTACGAGCAGTACTTC. Translated: CASIPTAGFRSYEQYF. Complete variable domain (other parts from reference TRBV7-2 and TRBJ2-7): GAGVSQSPSNKVTEKGKDVELRCDPISGHTALYWYRQSLGQGLEFLIYFQGNSAPDKSGLPSDRFSAERTGGSVSTLTIQRTQQEDSAVYLCASIPTAGFRSYEQYFGPGTRLTVT.

This chain joins TRBV6-5 and TRBJ1-5; D may be TRBD1 (6 bases). The CDR3 contains 14 residues. With 11 bases removed from V and 1 base from J, the gap between germline ends came to 15 bases. CDR1 is MNHEY, CDR2 SVGAGI, per germline. This CDR3 is CARSRDISNQPQHF. Written as DNA, the CDR3 is TGTGCCCGGAGTAGGGACATCAGCAATCAGCCCCAGCATTTT.

This clone has a single count. V and J are TRBV7-2 and TRBJ1-1; 7 nucleotides agree with TRBD1. CDR1 is SGHTA and CDR2 is FQGNSA in the germline V gene. This CDR3 has 14 residues. With V trimmed by 4 bases and J by 1 base, 3 bases remained unmatched. The CDR3 reads CASSSWTGNTEAFF. The CDR3 DNA sequence: TGTGCCAGCAGCTCCTGGACAGGGAACACTGAAGCTTTCTTT. The full variable domain, rest sourced from reference TRBV7-2 and TRBJ1-1, is GAGVSQSPSNKVTEKGKDVELRCDPISGHTALYWYRQSLGQGLEFLIYFQGNSAPDKSGLPSDRFSAERTGGSVSTLTIQRTQQEDSAVYLCASSSWTGNTEAFFGQGTRLTVV.

The chain uses TRBV2 and TRBJ1-2; the D gene is possibly TRBD1 (5 bases). With 6 bases removed from V and 6 bases from J, the gap between germline ends came to 20 bases. Per germline, CDR1 SNHLY and CDR2 FYNNEI. The CDR3 totals 15 residues. CDR3 in amino acids: CASSLGLFKRDGYTF. The CDR3 nucleotides are TGTGCCAGCAGCTTGGGACTTTTCAAAAGGGATGGCTACACCTTC.

The gene calls are TRBV11-2 and TRBJ1-2, with D perhaps matching TRBD1 (6 bases). In germline, CDR1 is SGHAT, CDR2 FQNNGV. The V end lost 2 bases, the J end lost 4 bases, and 8 bases lay between the germline ends. This CDR3 contains 13 residues. The CDR3 DNA reads as TGTGCCAGCAGCTTATCACAGGGCTATGGCTACACCTTC. As protein: CASSLSQGYGYTF.

This clone appeared a few times. V is TRBV4-1 and J is TRBJ2-7, with 9 nucleotides matching TRBD1. Germline CDR1 is MGHRA and CDR2 is YSYEKL. The V segment lost 8 bases and the J segment 7 bases; nucleotides outside the gene matches: 15. The CDR3 runs 15 residues. The CDR3 sequence is CASATAHRGLREQYF. The CDR3 DNA is TGCGCCAGCGCAACGGCACACAGGGGGCTGAGGGAGCAGTACTTC.

The rearrangement links TRBV9 to TRBJ2-1, with 12 bases matching TRBD2. Germline V gene lookup returns CDR1 SGDLS and CDR2 YYNGEE. The CDR3 has 15 residues. J lost 8 bases, V lost 4 bases, and 7 bases had no gene match. This chain's CDR3 is CASSTLAGGSDEQFF. In DNA form, the CDR3 reads TGTGCCAGCAGCACCCTAGCGGGGGGGTCGGATGAGCAGTTCTTC.

This clone was seen more than once but under ten times. This chain uses TRBV28 with TRBJ1-4, with TRBD1 as a possible D gene (6 bases). The CDR3 sequence is 15 residues long. V lost 3 bases and J lost 2, with 10 bases in between. Germline CDR1 MDHEN, CDR2 SYDVKM. For the CDR3, the DNA is TGTGCCAGCAGTTTCTCCCAGGGGACTAATGAAAAACTGTTTTTT. Translating gives CASSFSQGTNEKLFF. Looking up the rest from reference TRBV28 and TRBJ1-4 gives the full variable domain: DVKVTQSSRYLVKRTGEKVFLECVQDMDHENMFWYRQDPGLGLRLIYFSYDVKMKEKGDIPEGYSVSREKKERFSLILESASTNQTSMYLCASSFSQGTNEKLFFGSGTQLSVL.

The rearrangement links TRBV15 to TRBJ1-4; TRBD1 aligns across 8 bases. The CDR3 totals 15 residues. The trim removed 1 base at V and 15 bases at J, leaving 13 bases unmatched. Germline loops: CDR1 LNHNV, CDR2 YYDKDF (reference sequence). The CDR3 sequence: CATSRAQTGASLMFF. DNA of the CDR3: TGTGCCACCAGCAGAGCCCAGACAGGGGCCAGCCTTATGTTTTTT.

CDR3 coding DNA: TGCAGTGCTAGTTCTTTGGGACAGGGGCTCTATGGCTACACCTTC. Protein: CSASSLGQGLYGYTF. The chain links TRBV20-1 to TRBJ1-2; TRBD1 matches at 10 bases. This CDR3 contains 15 residues. Trimming took 3 bases from V and 4 from J; bases not matched to a gene: 8. Per the germline V gene, CDR1 is DFQATT and CDR2 is SNEGSKA (reference sequence).

This chain connects TRBV7-2 to TRBJ2-3, with 9 bases lining up with TRBD2. Looked up from germline, CDR1 is SGHTA and CDR2 is FQGNSA. After removal of 6 bases from V and 1 base from J, the junction contained 5 bases not matched to a gene. The CDR3 is 15 amino acids. The CDR3 here is CASSSGGPGTDTQYF. CDR3 DNA: TGTGCCAGCAGTAGCGGGGGCCCTGGCACAGATACGCAGTATTTT.

This clone was recorded only once. V gene TRBV5-5 combines with J gene TRBJ2-3; no definite D call. Germline CDR1 and CDR2: SGHKS and YYEKEE (reference sequence). CDR3 length: 13 amino acids. V was trimmed by 4 bases and J by 0 bases, leaving 6 bases between them. The DNA of the CDR3 is TGTGCCAGCAGCGTGACTAGCACAGATACGCAGTATTTT. It translates to CASSVTSTDTQYF.

V and J are TRBV27 and TRBJ2-1; D unresolved. CDR3 size: 14 residues. Trimming removed 4 bases from V and 8 bases from J, with 15 bases in between. The V gene's germline CDR1 is MNHEY and CDR2 SMNVEV (reference sequence). The CDR3 bases are TGTGCCAGCAGTTCAGGAAGGCTAATCGATGAGCAGTTCTTC. Amino acids: CASSSGRLIDEQFF.

This clone was found once. The chain links TRBV3-1 (or the pseudogene TRBV3-2) to TRBJ2-2, with 13 bases that match TRBD2. The length of the CDR3 is 17 residues. The V segment lost 5 bases and the J segment 8 bases; nucleotides outside the gene matches: 11. Germline CDR1 is LGHDT and CDR2 is YNNKEL (reference sequence). The CDR3 region has the DNA TGTGCCAGCAGCTACCAGGGACTAGCGGGGAGGCCAGGGGAGCTGTTTTTT. It is translated as CASSYQGLAGRPGELFF.

The chain uses TRBV7-2 and TRBJ2-3; tentative D call: TRBD2 (6 bases). Germline lookup yields CDR1 SGHTA and CDR2 FQGNSA. The ends were cut back, 2 bases at V and 1 base at J, with 10 bases in the middle. The length of the CDR3 is 15 residues. The CDR3 sequence is CASSLFPSGTDTQYF. In nucleotides, the CDR3 is TGTGCCAGCAGCTTATTCCCTAGCGGCACAGATACGCAGTATTTT.

The J gene is TRBJ1-6, the V gene TRBV4-1; the match to TRBD1 covers 7 bases. Per the germline V gene, CDR1 is MGHRA and CDR2 is YSYEKL. V lost 4 bases and J lost 5; bases outside the gene matches: 8. The CDR3 extends over 16 amino acids. CDR3: CASSLNRGFDNSPLHF. The CDR3 DNA reads as TGCGCCAGCAGCCTCAACAGGGGCTTTGATAATTCACCCCTCCACTTT.

This chain uses TRBV9 with TRBJ2-5; 7 positions agree with TRBD2. V gave up 3 bases and J gave up 2 bases; unmatched junction bases: 4. The CDR3 consists of 14 residues. CDR1 is SGDLS, CDR2 YYNGEE, per germline. The CDR3 region has the DNA TGTGCCAGCAGCGATAGAGCGGGACAAGAGACCCAGTACTTC. Encoded protein: CASSDRAGQETQYF.

This clone was detected only once. V is TRBV5-5 and J is TRBJ1-6; D call uncertain. V lost 1 base and J lost 7, with 12 bases in between. CDR1 is SGHKS and CDR2 is YYEKEE in the germline V gene (reference sequence). The CDR3 runs to 15 residues. CDR3 in DNA: TGTGCCAGCAGCTTGAGGTTGTGGGGAAATTCACCCCTCCACTTT. This sequence encodes CASSLRLWGNSPLHF. The complete variable domain, with remaining parts taken from reference TRBV5-5 and TRBJ1-6, reads DAGVTQSPTHLIKTRGQQVTLRCSPISGHKSVSWYQQVLGQGPQFIFQYYEKEERGRGNFPDRFSARQFPNYSSELNVNALLLGDSALYLCASSLRLWGNSPLHFGNGTRLTVT.

The J gene is TRBJ2-7, the V gene TRBV30; 7 bases agree with TRBD1. Germline CDR1 GTSNPN, CDR2 SVGIG (reference sequence). CDR3 size: 13 residues. J gave up 4 bases and V 1 base, and 4 bases lay outside the gene matches. The CDR3 loop is CAWSGGQRYEQYF. The CDR3 DNA sequence: TGTGCCTGGAGTGGGGGACAGAGATACGAGCAGTACTTC. Full variable domain (outside the CDR3, taken from reference TRBV30 and TRBJ2-7): SQTIHQWPATLVQPVGSPLSLECTVEGTSNPNLYWYRQAAGRGLQLLFYSVGIGQISSEVPQNLSASRPQDRQFILSSKKLLLSDSGFYLCAWSGGQRYEQYFGPGTRLTVT.

J is TRBJ1-2 and V is TRBV2; D is unresolved. Germline values: CDR1 SNHLY, CDR2 FYNNEI. This CDR3 comprises 12 residues. Trimming stripped 7 bases from V and 7 bases from J, with 13 bases between. The CDR3 is CASIMEVTGYTF. DNA of the CDR3: TGTGCCAGCATTATGGAAGTGACTGGCTACACCTTC.

The rearrangement links TRBV10-1 to TRBJ2-1; D is perhaps TRBD2 (5 bases). Trimming took off 4 bases at V and 0 bases at J, with 13 bases between the two ends. Looked up from germline, CDR1 is WNHNN and CDR2 is SYGVQD (reference sequence). This CDR3 spans 16 amino acids. CDR3 protein: CASSGFRGSSYNEQFF. The DNA of the CDR3 is TGCGCCAGCAGTGGTTTCCGGGGAAGCTCCTACAATGAGCAGTTCTTC.

V is TRBV18 and J is TRBJ2-5, with D unresolved. Germline V gene data show CDR1 as KGHSH and CDR2 as LQKENI. There are 13 residues in the CDR3. The V end lost 1 base, the J end lost 4 bases, and 7 bases lay between the germline ends. DNA of the CDR3: TGTGCCAGCTCACCACTCCATCCAGAGACCCAGTACTTC. The encoded protein is CASSPLHPETQYF.

This clone was seen a handful of times. J is TRBJ1-2 and V is TRBV2; D unresolved. CDR3 length: 11 amino acids. V was shortened by 2 bases and J by 8 bases, with 6 bases between the two germline ends. Germline loops: CDR1 SNHLY, CDR2 FYNNEI. The CDR3 region is CASSEQAGYTF. Here the CDR3 DNA reads TGTGCCAGCAGTGAACAGGCCGGCTACACCTTC.

The chain carries TRBV2 and TRBJ1-4; the D gene is possibly TRBD1 (5 bases). The CDR3 totals 14 residues. Germline CDR1 reads SNHLY; CDR2 reads FYNNEI. Trimming pared 6 bases from V and 7 bases from J, leaving 15 bases between. The CDR3 region has the DNA TGTGCCAGCAGGTCGCAGGGTCTGAGTGAAAAACTGTTTTTT. This gives the protein CASRSQGLSEKLFF.

The rearrangement links TRBV5-1 to TRBJ2-2; D unclear. Trimming removed 0 bases from V and 0 bases from J, with 6 bases in between. CDR1 is SGHRS and CDR2 is YFSETQ in the germline V gene. This CDR3 has 15 amino acids. CDR3 nucleotide sequence: TGCGCCAGCAGCTTGGATGGCGCGAACACCGGGGAGCTGTTTTTT. Translation gives CASSLDGANTGELFF.